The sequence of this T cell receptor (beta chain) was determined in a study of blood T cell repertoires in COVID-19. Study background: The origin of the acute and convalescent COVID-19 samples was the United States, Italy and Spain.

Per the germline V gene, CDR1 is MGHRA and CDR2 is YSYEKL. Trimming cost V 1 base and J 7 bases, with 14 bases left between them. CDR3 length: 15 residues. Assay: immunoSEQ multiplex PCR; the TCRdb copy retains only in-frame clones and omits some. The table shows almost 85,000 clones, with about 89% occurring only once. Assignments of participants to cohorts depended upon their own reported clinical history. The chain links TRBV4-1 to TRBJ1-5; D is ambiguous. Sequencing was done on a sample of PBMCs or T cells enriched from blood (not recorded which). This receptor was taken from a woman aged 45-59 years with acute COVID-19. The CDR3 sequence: CASSQGSFTGQPQHF. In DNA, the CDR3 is TGCGCCAGCAGCCAAGGAAGTTTCACGGGGCAGCCCCAGCATTTT.